What follows are 4 T cell receptor beta chains derived from one specimen sequenced in a study of blood T cell repertoires in COVID-19. Repertoires were generated with immunoSEQ multiplex PCR, while TCRdb's copy carries only in-frame clones and drops some. The top ten clones hold roughly 8.3% of a sample with fewer than 650,000 clones, approximately 88% of them seen once. Sequences were obtained from peripheral blood. The receptors were gathered from a woman aged 45-59 years with COVID-19, enrolled during active disease.

This clone was observed a handful of times. The chain uses TRBV14 and TRBJ1-1, with a weak D call TRBD1 (6 bases). This CDR3 is built from 15 residues. V dropped 5 bases and J dropped 4 bases, with 17 bases sitting between them. Per the germline V gene, CDR1 is SGHDN and CDR2 is FVKESK. CDR3 protein: CASSDLGGLVTEAFF. The CDR3 bases are TGTGCCAGCAGCGACCTCGGGGGGCTGGTCACTGAAGCTTTCTTT.

This clone was recorded once. The V call is TRBV7-2, the J call TRBJ2-3; 11 nucleotides line up with TRBD2. Germline lookup yields CDR1 SGHTA and CDR2 FQGNSA. Losses at the gene ends were 3 bases for V and 5 bases for J; bases not matched to a gene: 4. The CDR3 spans 15 residues. The CDR3 bases are TGTGCCAGCAGCTTTACTAGCGGGGGCATAGATACGCAGTATTTT. Protein: CASSFTSGGIDTQYF.

The CDR3 DNA follows: TGTGCCACCTTAAGAGGCGGACAGGGGTGGAATCAGCCCCAGCATTTT. Its protein is CATLRGGQGWNQPQHF. The rearrangement links TRBV6-4 to TRBJ1-5; 9 nucleotides match TRBD1. The junction had 14 bases not matched to a gene; V was cut back by 10 bases and J by 4 bases. This CDR3 region has 16 residues. The germline CDR1 and CDR2 sequences are MRHNA and SNTAGT.

This clone was observed a handful of times. This chain connects TRBV5-1 to TRBJ1-4; 10 bases are a match to TRBD1. The CDR3 runs to 15 residues. From germline, CDR1 is SGHRS and CDR2 YFSETQ. With V trimmed by 4 bases and J by 7 bases, 7 bases remained unmatched. CDR3 nucleotide sequence: TGCGCCAGCAGCCCCTGGACAGGGGGTACTGAAAAACTGTTTTTT. Its protein is CASSPWTGGTEKLFF.